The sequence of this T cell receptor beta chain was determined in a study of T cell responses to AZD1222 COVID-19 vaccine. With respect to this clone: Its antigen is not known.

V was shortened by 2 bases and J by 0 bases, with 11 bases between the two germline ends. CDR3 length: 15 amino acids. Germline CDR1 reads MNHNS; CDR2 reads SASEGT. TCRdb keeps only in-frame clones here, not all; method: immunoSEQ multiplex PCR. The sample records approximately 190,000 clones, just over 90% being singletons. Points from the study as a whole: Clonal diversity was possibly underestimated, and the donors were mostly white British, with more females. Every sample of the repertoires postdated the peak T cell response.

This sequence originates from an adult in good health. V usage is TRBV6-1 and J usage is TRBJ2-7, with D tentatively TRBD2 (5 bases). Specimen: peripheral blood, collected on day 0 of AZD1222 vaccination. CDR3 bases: TGTGCCAGCAGTGAACCCCTAGCTTACTCCTACGAGCAGTACTTC. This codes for CASSEPLAYSYEQYF.